The entry below gives a single T cell receptor beta chain sequence along with its context. Its antigen is not known. The data were taken from a study of cytomegalovirus exposure and HLA in healthy donors. Study-level results: Most TCR sequences showed up rarely, but some public TCRs showed up in many donors.

The PCR had 60 Vbeta and 13 Jbeta primers. Generated by immunoSEQ multiplex PCR, the TCRdb table keeps only in-frame clones and is missing some. This table has about 120,000 clones, roughly 80% appearing once. The CDR3 is 16 residues long. Trimming took off 5 bases at V and 0 bases at J, with 12 bases between the two ends. Per germline, CDR1 SGHRS and CDR2 YFSETQ. Healthy donors of bone marrow made up the group. Sequenced sample: PBMCs. The rearrangement joins TRBV5-1 to TRBJ1-6; no clear D. The sequence came from a woman in her thirties or forties in good health and CMV-seropositive. The CDR3 sequence: CASRGGGSSYNSPLHF. CDR3 sequence (DNA): TGCGCCAGCAGGGGAGGAGGGAGCTCCTATAATTCACCCCTCCACTTT. Based on the CDR3 plus reference TRBV5-1 and TRBJ1-6, the full variable domain is KAGVTQTPRYLIKTRGQQVTLSCSPISGHRSVSWYQQTPGQGLQFLFEYFSETQRNKGNFPGRFSGRQFSNSRSEMNVSTLELGDSALYLCASRGGGSSYNSPLHFGNGTRLTVT.